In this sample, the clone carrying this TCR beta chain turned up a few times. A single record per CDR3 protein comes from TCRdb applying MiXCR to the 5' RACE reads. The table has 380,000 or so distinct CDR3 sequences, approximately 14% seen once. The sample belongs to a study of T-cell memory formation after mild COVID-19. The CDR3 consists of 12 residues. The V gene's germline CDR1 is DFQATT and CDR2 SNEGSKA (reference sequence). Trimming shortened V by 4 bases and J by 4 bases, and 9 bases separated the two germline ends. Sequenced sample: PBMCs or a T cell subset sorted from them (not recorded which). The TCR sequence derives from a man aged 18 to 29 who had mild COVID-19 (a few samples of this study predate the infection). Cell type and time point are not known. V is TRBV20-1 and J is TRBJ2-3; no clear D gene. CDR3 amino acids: CSAILVADTQYF. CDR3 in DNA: TGCAGTGCTATCCTGGTCGCAGATACGCAGTATTTT.